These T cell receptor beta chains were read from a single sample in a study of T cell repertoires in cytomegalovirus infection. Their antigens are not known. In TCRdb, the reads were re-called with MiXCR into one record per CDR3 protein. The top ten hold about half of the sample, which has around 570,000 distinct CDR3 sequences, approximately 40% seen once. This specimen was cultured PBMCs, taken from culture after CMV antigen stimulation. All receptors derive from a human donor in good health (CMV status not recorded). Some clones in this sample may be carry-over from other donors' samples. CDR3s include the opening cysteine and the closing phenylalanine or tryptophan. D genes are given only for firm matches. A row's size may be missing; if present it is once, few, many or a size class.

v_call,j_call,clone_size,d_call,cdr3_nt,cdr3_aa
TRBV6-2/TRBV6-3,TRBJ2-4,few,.,TGTGCCAGCAGCGGGAGAGCCAAAAACATTCAGTACTTC,CASSGRAKNIQYF
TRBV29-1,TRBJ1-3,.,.,TGCAGCGTTGCCCCAGCCCTCCGAGACACCATATATTTT,CSVAPALRDTIYF
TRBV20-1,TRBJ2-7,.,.,TGCAGTGCTAGAGTTTCGACATACGGACTCTACGAGCAGTACTTC,CSARVSTYGLYEQYF
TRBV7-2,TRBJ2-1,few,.,TGTGCCAGCAGCTTCCTGGACCCCCCTGGTGAGCAGTTCTTC,CASSFLDPPGEQFF
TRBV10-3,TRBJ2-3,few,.,TGTGCCATCAGTGCGCCACAGGGAAAAGCGGGGTCTAGCACAGATACGCAGTATTTT,CAISAPQGKAGSSTDTQYF
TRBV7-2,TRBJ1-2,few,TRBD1,TGTGCCAGCAACTCCGTACAGGGGGCGTATGGCTACACCTTC,CASNSVQGAYGYTF
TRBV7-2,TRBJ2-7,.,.,TGTGCCAGCAGCTTCCCCCGGCACGAGCAGTACTTC,CASSFPRHEQYF
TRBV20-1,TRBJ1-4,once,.,TGCAGTGCTTTGGACAGTGGTGAAAAACTGTTTTTT,CSALDSGEKLFF
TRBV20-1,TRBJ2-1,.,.,TGCAGTGCTAGAGATGAGGGGTTCAATGAGCAGTTCTTC,CSARDEGFNEQFF
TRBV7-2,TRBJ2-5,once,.,TGTGCCAGCAGCCACCCTGGCAGGCAAGAGACCCAGTACTTC,CASSHPGRQETQYF
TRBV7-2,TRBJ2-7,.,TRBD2,TGTGCCAGCAGCTTAGCAGCGGGGGCTTTCGAGCAGTACTTC,CASSLAAGAFEQYF
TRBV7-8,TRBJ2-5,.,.,TGTGCCAGCAGCTTAGTTCCACAGCTCCAAGAGACCCAGTACTTC,CASSLVPQLQETQYF
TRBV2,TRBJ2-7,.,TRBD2,TGTGCCAGCAGTGAAGCAGTAGCGGGGTCCTACGAGCAGTACTTC,CASSEAVAGSYEQYF
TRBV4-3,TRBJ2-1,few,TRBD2,TGCGCCAGCAGCCCGAACGGACTAGCGGGAGGGCCGTGGGGGTACAATGAGCAGTTCTTC,CASSPNGLAGGPWGYNEQFF
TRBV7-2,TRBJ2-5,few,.,TGTGCCAGCAGCGCAGCCGGACTAGGGGGGACCCAGTACTTC,CASSAAGLGGTQYF
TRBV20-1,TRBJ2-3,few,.,TGCAGTCCGACTGAGAACACAGATACGCAGTATTTT,CSPTENTDTQYF
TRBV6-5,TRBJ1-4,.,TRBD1,TGTGCCAGCTCACGGGGACAGGGCGAAAAACTGTTTTTT,CASSRGQGEKLFF
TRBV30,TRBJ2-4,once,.,TGTGCCTGGACGAGATGGGGACCGAGCATTCAGTACTTC,CAWTRWGPSIQYF
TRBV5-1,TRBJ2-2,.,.,TGCGCCAGCAGCTTGGATCCCAGTACCACCGGGGAGCTGTTTTTT,CASSLDPSTTGELFF
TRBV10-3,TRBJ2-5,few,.,TGTGCCACTCGCCCACCCGGCGGGGCCTCGACGGAGACCCAGTACTTC,CATRPPGGASTETQYF
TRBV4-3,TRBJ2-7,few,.,TGCGCCAGCAGCCAAGAGGGACACTGGCGGAGCTCCTACGAGCAGTACTTC,CASSQEGHWRSSYEQYF
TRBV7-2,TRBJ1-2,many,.,TGTGCCAGCAGCTTAGTAAAAGGAGTACATGGCTACACCTTC,CASSLVKGVHGYTF
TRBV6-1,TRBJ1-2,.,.,TGTGCCAGCGTGACCGGTCTTGCAGGCAACTATGGCTACACCTTC,CASVTGLAGNYGYTF
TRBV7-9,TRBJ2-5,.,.,TGTGCCAGCAGCTCCCACCTAAAACCCAGGGGGGGAGAGACCCAGTACTTC,CASSSHLKPRGGETQYF
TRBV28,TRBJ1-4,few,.,TGTGCCAGCAGTTTAGGGAGGGGTGGTACAACTAATGAAAAACTGTTTTTT,CASSLGRGGTTNEKLFF
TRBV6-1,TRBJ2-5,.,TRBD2,TGTGCCAGCAGTGTACTAGCGGGGGGGAAAGAGACCCAGTACTTC,CASSVLAGGKETQYF
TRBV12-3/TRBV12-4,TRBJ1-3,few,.,TGTGCCAGCAGTGGGGCAGGGGCCTTTTCTGGAAACACCATATATTTT,CASSGAGAFSGNTIYF
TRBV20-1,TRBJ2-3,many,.,TGCAGTGCTAGAGTACCCGCCACCAGCACAGATACGCAGTATTTT,CSARVPATSTDTQYF
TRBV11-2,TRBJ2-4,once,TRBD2,TGTGCCAGCAGCTTGCGAGCGGGGGGGGGGTACATTCAGTACTTC,CASSLRAGGGYIQYF
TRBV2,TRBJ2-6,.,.,TGTGCCAGCAGTGAAATGGGGGTCGTCCTGACTTTC,CASSEMGVVLTF
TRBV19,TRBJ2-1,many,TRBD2,TGTGCCAGCAGCACTAGCGGGAGCTCCTACAATGAGCAGTTCTTC,CASSTSGSSYNEQFF
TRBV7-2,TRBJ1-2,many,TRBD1,TGTGCCAGCAGCTACCGGGACAGGGGGCCGGGCTATGGCTACACCTTC,CASSYRDRGPGYGYTF
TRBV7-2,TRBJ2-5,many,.,TGTGCCAGCAGCTTACTAGGGGAGACCCAGTACTTC,CASSLLGETQYF